This is a list of T cell receptor beta chains from one sample in a study of spatial heterogeneity in lung cancer. TCRdb used MiXCR to reprocess the 5' RACE reads, holding one entry per CDR3 protein. Here the sample spans approximately 47,000 distinct CDR3 sequences, 7.6% being singletons. The sequencing used PBMCs, collected at surgery. These receptors were collected from a female donor with early-stage non-small cell lung cancer. The CDR3 runs from the conserved cysteine through the conserved F or W. Fields, in order: V gene, J gene, CDR3 protein.

TRBV30,TRBJ1-1,CAWSVISAGRKNWAFF
TRBV11-2,TRBJ2-5,CASSPSRTQYF
TRBV13,TRBJ2-2,CASSFNSRAGELFF
TRBV7-6,TRBJ2-7,CASSLAGVSYEQYF
TRBV9,TRBJ2-5,CASSSQTGGVVETQYF
TRBV6-2/TRBV6-3,TRBJ1-5,CAASPGQGAGQPQHF
TRBV12-3/TRBV12-4,TRBJ1-2,CASSLREVAGYTF
TRBV5-1,TRBJ2-1,CASSLRPGTGAPGLAYNEQFF
TRBV5-1,TRBJ2-7,CASSFGTGSSYEQYF
TRBV19,TRBJ1-5,CASSQGYHNQPQHF
TRBV5-6,TRBJ2-1,CASSLAGPSYNEQFF
TRBV7-2,TRBJ2-1,CASSPLAGGTYNEQFF
TRBV18,TRBJ1-4,CASSPLLSFLNREKLFF
TRBV4-1,TRBJ2-7,CASSQGVGALSEQYF
TRBV6-1,TRBJ2-1,CASSALTGTFYNEQFF
TRBV6-1,TRBJ1-1,CASRMDRKSFTEAFF
TRBV19,TRBJ2-7,CASSIKAGYYEQYF
TRBV7-3,TRBJ2-2,CASSFSGGETGELFF
TRBV28,TRBJ2-2,CASSLLGRGLDTGELFF
TRBV3-1,TRBJ1-2,CASSQQTTHYGYTF
TRBV28,TRBJ2-2,CASSFVQGPTGELFF
TRBV19,TRBJ1-2,CASSIAGFGYTF
TRBV7-2,TRBJ2-6,CASSPERGGTGANVLTF
TRBV29-1,TRBJ2-1,CSVGGEGALNPTYNEQFF
TRBV21-1,TRBJ2-3,CASGKGTGGSTDTQYF
TRBV3-1,TRBJ2-7,CASSPNQQGRRKNYEQYF
TRBV20-1,TRBJ2-5,CSARELAGSQETQYF
TRBV24-1,TRBJ2-1,CATSDYSGDEQFF
TRBV14,TRBJ2-7,CASSQDRGGAYEQYF
TRBV6-2/TRBV6-3,TRBJ2-3,CASSYGQGESDTQYF
TRBV30,TRBJ2-3,CAWSVLPDITDTQYF
TRBV4-2,TRBJ2-1,CASSQGLRNEQFF
TRBV7-3,TRBJ2-1,CASSGTGSSYNEQFF
TRBV5-4,TRBJ2-3,CASSFLGYTDTQYF
TRBV7-2,TRBJ1-2,CASSFSRAGYTF
TRBV12-3/TRBV12-4,TRBJ2-1,CASSLFGAGSYNEQFF
TRBV20-1,TRBJ1-5,CSARDLGQGYQPQHF